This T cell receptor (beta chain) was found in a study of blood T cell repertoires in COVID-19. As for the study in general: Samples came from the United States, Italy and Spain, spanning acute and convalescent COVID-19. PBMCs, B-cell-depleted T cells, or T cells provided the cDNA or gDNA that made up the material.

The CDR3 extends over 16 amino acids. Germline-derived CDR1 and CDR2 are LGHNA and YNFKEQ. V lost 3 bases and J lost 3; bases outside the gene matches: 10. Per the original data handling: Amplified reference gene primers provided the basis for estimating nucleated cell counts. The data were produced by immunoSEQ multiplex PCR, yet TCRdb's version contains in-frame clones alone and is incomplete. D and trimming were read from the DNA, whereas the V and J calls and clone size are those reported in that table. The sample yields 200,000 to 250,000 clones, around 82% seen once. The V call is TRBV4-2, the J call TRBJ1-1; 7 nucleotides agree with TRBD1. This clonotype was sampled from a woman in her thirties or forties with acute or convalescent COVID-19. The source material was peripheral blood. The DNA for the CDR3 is TGTGCCAGCAGCCATGGTTCCGGGACAGTTTACACTGAAGCTTTCTTT. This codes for CASSHGSGTVYTEAFF.